The clone carrying this T cell receptor (beta chain) showed up just a few times. The data were taken from a study of identical twins. TCRdb re-called the 5' RACE reads through MiXCR, storing one row per CDR3 protein. This sample yields some 1,600,000 distinct CDR3 sequences, of which around 33% are seen a single time; about 0.3% belongs to the top ten. The CDR3 totals 18 residues. The V gene's germline CDR1 is SGHTA and CDR2 FQGNSA. The ends lost 5 bases at V and 3 bases at J; junction bases unmatched: 13. The V and J genes are TRBV7-2 and TRBJ2-7, with 13 positions matching TRBD2. Sequenced input: cord blood. The sequence came from a newborn girl in good health. CDR3 sequence reads: CASSPRGLAGAFLYEQYF. The CDR3 DNA reads TGTGCCAGCAGCCCCAGAGGACTAGCGGGAGCCTTTCTCTACGAGCAGTACTTC.